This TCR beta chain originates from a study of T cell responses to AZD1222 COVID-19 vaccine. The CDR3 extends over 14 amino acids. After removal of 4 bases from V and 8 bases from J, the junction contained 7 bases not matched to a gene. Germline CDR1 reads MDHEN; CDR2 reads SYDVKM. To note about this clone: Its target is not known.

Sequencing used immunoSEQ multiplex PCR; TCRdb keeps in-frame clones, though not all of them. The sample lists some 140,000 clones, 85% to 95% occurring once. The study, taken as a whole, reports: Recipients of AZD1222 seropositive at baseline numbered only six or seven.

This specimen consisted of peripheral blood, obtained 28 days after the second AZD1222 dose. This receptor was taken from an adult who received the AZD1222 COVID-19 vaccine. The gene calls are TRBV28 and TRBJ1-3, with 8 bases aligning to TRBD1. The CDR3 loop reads CASSSGTGIHTIYF. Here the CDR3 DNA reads TGTGCCAGCAGTTCTGGGACAGGCATACACACCATATATTTT.